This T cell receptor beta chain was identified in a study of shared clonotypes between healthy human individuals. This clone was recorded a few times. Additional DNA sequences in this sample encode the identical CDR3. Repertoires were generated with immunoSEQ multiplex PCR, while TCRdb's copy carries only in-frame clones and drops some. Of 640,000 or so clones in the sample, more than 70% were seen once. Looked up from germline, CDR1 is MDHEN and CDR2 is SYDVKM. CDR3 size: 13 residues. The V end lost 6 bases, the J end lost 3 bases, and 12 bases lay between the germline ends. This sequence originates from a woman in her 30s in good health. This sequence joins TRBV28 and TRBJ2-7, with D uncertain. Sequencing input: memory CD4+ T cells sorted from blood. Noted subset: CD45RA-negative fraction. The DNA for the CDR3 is TGTGCCAGCAGCCAAACACCGGACTACGAGCAGTACTTC. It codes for CASSQTPDYEQYF.